This T cell receptor beta chain was recorded in a study of regulatory T cells in long-lasting Graves disease. Relying on iRepertoire HTBI primers and Arm-PCR of CDR3 regions, the team built TCR beta libraries. TCRdb re-analysed the multiplex PCR reads in MiXCR, keeping a single row per CDR3 protein. The sample records roughly 360,000 distinct CDR3 sequences, 12% being singletons. Time point defined: newly diagnosed GD, antithyroid drugs for less than 3 months. From PBMCs, RNA was extracted and then used to make the TCR library. The CDR3 is made up of 16 amino acids. V was clipped by 7 bases and J by 2 bases; unmatched bases: 8. In germline, CDR1 is SEHNR, CDR2 FQNEAQ (reference sequence). This clonotype was observed a handful of times. As yet, its antigen is unknown. Regarding the study as a whole: There were preferences for TRBV28, TRBJ1-2 and TRBJ2-5 in persistent disease.

The same sample was also studied in work on T cells in Graves' hyperthyroidism and ophthalmopathy.

The chain links TRBV7-9 to TRBJ2-2, with TRBD2 matching over 9 bases. This receptor was taken from a woman under 30 with Graves disease. The sample was peripheral blood mononuclear cells (PBMCs), taken at new diagnosis, from a patient treated with antithyroid drugs. For the CDR3, the DNA is TGTGCCAGCAACAAACGACTAGCGGAAAACACCGGGGAGCTGTTTTTT. Translating gives CASNKRLAENTGELFF.